The entry that follows covers one T cell receptor beta chain sequence. This specimen belongs to a study of blood T cell repertoires in COVID-19. Method: immunoSEQ multiplex PCR; TCRdb's copy keeps in-frame clones and lacks some. Found here are 250,000 to 350,000 clones, about 90% of them singletons; the top ten hold over 9%. This TCR derives from a woman aged 25 to 39 with COVID-19, enrolled during active disease. The sample taken for sequencing was peripheral blood.

CDR3 sequence reads: CASRQDTTYEQYF. The CDR3 bases are TGTGCCAGTAGACAGGACACTACCTACGAGCAGTACTTC. J is TRBJ2-7 and V is TRBV19; D may be TRBD1 (5 bases). The CDR3 totals 13 residues. Germline-derived CDR1 and CDR2 are LNHDA and SQIVND (reference sequence). V lost 6 bases, J lost 2 bases, and 11 bases lay in between.